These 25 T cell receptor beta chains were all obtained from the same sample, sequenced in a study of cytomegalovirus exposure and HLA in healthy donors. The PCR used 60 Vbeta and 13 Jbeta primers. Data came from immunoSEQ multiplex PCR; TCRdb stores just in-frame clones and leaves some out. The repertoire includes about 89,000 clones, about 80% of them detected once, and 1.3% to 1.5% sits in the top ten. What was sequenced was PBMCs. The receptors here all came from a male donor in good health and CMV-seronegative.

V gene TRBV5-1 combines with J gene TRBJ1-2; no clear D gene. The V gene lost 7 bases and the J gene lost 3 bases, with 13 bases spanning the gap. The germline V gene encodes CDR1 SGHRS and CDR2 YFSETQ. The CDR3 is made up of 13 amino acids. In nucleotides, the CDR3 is TGCGCCAGCTCCACCGAAGAGGACTATGGCTACACCTTC. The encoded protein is CASSTEEDYGYTF. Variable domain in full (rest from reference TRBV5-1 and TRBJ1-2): KAGVTQTPRYLIKTRGQQVTLSCSPISGHRSVSWYQQTPGQGLQFLFEYFSETQRNKGNFPGRFSGRQFSNSRSEMNVSTLELGDSALYLCASSTEEDYGYTFGSGTRLTVV.

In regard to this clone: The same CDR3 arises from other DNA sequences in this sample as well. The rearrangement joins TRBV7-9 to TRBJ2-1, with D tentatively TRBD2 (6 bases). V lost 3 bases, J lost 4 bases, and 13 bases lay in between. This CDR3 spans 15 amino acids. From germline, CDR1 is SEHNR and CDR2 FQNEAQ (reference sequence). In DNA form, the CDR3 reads TGTGCCAGCAGCTTGGCGGGGAGTTCGTACAATGAGCAGTTCTTC. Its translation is CASSLAGSSYNEQFF.

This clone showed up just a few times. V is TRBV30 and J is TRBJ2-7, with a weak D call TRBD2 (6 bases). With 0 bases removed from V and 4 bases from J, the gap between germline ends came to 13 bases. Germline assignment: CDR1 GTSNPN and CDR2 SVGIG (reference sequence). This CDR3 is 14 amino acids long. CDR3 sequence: CAWSVGGITYEQYF. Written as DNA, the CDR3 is TGTGCCTGGAGTGTTGGAGGGATTACTTACGAGCAGTACTTC.

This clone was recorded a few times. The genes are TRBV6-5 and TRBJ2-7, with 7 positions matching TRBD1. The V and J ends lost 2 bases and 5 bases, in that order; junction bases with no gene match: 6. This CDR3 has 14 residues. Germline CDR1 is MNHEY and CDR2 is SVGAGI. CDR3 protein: CASSYGRGGDEQYF. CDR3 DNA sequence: TGTGCCAGCAGTTACGGAAGAGGGGGCGACGAGCAGTACTTC.

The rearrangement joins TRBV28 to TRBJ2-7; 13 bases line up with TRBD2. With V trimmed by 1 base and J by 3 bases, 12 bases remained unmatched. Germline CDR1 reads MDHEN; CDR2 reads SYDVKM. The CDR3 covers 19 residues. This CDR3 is CASSLYGLAGEIENYEQYF. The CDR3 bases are TGTGCCAGCAGTTTATACGGACTAGCGGGAGAGATTGAAAACTACGAGCAGTACTTC.

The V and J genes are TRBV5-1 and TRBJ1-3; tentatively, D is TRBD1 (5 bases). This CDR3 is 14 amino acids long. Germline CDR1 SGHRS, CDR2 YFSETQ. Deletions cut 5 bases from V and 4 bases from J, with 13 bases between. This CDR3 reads CASSEGAGGNTIYF. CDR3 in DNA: TGCGCCAGCAGTGAAGGGGCTGGGGGAAACACCATATATTTT.

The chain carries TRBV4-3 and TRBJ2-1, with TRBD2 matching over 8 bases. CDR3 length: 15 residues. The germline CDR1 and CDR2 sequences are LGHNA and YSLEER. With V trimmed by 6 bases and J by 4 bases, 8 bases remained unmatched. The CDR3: CASSLSGSEYNEQFF. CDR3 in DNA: TGCGCCAGCAGTCTCAGCGGGAGCGAATACAATGAGCAGTTCTTC.

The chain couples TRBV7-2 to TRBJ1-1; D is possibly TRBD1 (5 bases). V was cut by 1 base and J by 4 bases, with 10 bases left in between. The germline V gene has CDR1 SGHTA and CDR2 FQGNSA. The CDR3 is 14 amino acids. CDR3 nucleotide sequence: TGTGCCAGCAGCTTAGAGGGGTTGGGCACTGAAGCTTTCTTT. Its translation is CASSLEGLGTEAFF.

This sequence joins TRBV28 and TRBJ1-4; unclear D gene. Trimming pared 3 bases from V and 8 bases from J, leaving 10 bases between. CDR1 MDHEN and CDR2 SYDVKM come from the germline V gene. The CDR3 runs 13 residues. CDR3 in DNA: TGTGCCAGCAGTTTCCGGAGGGAGGAAAAACTGTTTTTT. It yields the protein CASSFRREEKLFF.

The CDR3 protein is CASSPSGGPRRWAQYF. CDR3 coding DNA: TGTGCCAGCAGCCCAAGCGGGGGACCCCGGAGATGGGCGCAGTACTTC. The chain combines TRBV28 with TRBJ2-7, with 8 nucleotides matching TRBD2. CDR1 and CDR2 from the germline V gene are MDHEN and SYDVKM. CDR3 length: 16 residues. V was pared by 6 bases and J by 9 bases, with 19 bases of the junction left unmatched. Full variable domain (outside the CDR3, taken from reference TRBV28 and TRBJ2-7): DVKVTQSSRYLVKRTGEKVFLECVQDMDHENMFWYRQDPGLGLRLIYFSYDVKMKEKGDIPEGYSVSREKKERFSLILESASTNQTSMYLCASSPSGGPRRWAQYFGPGTRLTVT.

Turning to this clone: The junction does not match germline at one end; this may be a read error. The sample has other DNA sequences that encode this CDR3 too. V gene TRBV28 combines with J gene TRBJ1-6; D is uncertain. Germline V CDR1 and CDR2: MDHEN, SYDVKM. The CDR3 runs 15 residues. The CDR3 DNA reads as TGTGCCAGCAGTTTAGCTCTGGCCTCAAATTCGCCCCTCCACTTT. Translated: CASSLALASNSPLHF.

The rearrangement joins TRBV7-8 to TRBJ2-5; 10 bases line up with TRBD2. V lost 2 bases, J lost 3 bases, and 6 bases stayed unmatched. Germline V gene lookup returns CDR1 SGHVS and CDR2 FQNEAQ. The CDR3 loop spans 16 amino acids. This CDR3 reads CASSLLWTSGKETQYF. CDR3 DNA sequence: TGTGCCAGCAGCTTATTGTGGACTAGCGGTAAAGAGACCCAGTACTTC.

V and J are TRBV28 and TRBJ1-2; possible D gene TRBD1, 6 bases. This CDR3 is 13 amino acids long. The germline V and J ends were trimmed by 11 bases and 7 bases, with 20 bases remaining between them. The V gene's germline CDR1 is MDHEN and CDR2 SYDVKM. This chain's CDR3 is CALTPREGGGYTF. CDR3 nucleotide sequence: TGTGCCCTTACTCCCCGAGAAGGGGGTGGCTACACCTTC.

CDR3 sequence reads: CASSPTGSIGYTF. The DNA of the CDR3 is TGTGCCAGCAGTCCCACAGGGTCTATTGGCTACACCTTC. V and J are TRBV7-9 and TRBJ1-2, with D possibly being TRBD1 (6 bases). The germline gives CDR1 SEHNR, CDR2 FQNEAQ (reference sequence). The ends were cut back, 6 bases at V and 7 bases at J, with 15 bases in the middle. The CDR3 length is 13 residues.

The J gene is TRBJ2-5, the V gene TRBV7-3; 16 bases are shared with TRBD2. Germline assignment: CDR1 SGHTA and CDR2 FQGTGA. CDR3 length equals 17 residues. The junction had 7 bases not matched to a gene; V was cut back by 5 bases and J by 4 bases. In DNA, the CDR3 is TGTGCCAGCAGCACCGGGACTAGCGGGGGGGCCGGAGAGACCCAGTACTTC. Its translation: CASSTGTSGGAGETQYF. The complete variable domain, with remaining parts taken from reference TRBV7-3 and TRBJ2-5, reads GAGVSQTPSNKVTEKGKYVELRCDPISGHTALYWYRQSLGQGPEFLIYFQGTGAADDSGLPNDRFFAVRPEGSVSTLKIQRTERGDSAVYLCASSTGTSGGAGETQYFGPGTRLLVL.

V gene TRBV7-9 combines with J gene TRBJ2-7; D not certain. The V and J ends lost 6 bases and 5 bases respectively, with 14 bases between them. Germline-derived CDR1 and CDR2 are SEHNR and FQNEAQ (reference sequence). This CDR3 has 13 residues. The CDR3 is CASRDRVVDEQYF. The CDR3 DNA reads TGTGCCAGCAGAGATCGGGTTGTGGACGAGCAGTACTTC.

CDR3 in amino acids: CASSSQAGKANEKLFF. CDR3 DNA sequence: TGTGCCAGCAGTTCCCAGGCGGGAAAAGCTAATGAAAAACTGTTTTTT. The chain links TRBV28 to TRBJ1-4; no definite D call. The V end was cut by 4 bases, the J end by 3 bases, with 15 bases between. The CDR3 runs to 16 residues. Germline V gene sequence: CDR1 MDHEN, CDR2 SYDVKM. The full variable domain, its missing parts supplied by reference TRBV28 and TRBJ1-4, is DVKVTQSSRYLVKRTGEKVFLECVQDMDHENMFWYRQDPGLGLRLIYFSYDVKMKEKGDIPEGYSVSREKKERFSLILESASTNQTSMYLCASSSQAGKANEKLFFGSGTQLSVL.

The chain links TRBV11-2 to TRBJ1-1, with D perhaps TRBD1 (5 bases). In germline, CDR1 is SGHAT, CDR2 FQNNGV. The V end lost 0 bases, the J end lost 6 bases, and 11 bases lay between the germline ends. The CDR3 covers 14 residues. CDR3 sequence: CASSLEGTGAEAFF. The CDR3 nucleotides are TGTGCCAGCAGCTTAGAAGGTACGGGGGCTGAAGCTTTCTTT.

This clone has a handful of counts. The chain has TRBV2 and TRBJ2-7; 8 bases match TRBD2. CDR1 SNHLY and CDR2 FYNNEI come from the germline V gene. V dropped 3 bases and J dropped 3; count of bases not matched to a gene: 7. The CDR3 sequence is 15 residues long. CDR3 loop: CASSDDRGTSYEQYF. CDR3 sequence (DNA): TGTGCCAGCAGTGACGACCGAGGGACTAGCTACGAGCAGTACTTC.

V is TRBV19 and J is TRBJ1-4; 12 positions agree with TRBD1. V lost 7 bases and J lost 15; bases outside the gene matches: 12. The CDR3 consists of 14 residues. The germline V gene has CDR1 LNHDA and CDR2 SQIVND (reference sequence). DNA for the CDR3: TGTGCCAGTACCCGGGACAGGGGGCGAAGGACGGTGTTTTTT. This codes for CASTRDRGRRTVFF.

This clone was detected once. The CDR3 DNA follows: TGTGCCAGCAGCTTAATGGGTGGACAGGGCTACGAGCAGTACTTC. Protein: CASSLMGGQGYEQYF. The V call is TRBV7-9, the J call TRBJ2-7; 8 bases line up with TRBD1. The germline V gene has CDR1 SEHNR and CDR2 FQNEAQ (reference sequence). The CDR3 totals 15 residues. The trim removed 2 bases at V and 3 bases at J, leaving 6 bases unmatched.

CDR3 bases: TGCAGCGGCGGACACTCTCGGTATGAAGCTTTCTTT. It encodes CSGGHSRYEAFF. The chain carries TRBV29-1 and TRBJ1-1; D might be TRBD1 (5 bases). V lost 7 bases and J 7 bases, leaving 16 bases between the germline ends. The CDR3 extends over 12 amino acids. Germline values: CDR1 SQVTM, CDR2 ANQGSEA.

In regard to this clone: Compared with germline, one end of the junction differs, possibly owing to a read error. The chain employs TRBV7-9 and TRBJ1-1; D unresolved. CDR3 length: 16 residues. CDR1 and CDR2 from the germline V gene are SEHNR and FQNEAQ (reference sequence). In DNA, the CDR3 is TGTTCCAGCAGCTTAGGGCCCTCTAGAGGGTCTCCTGAAGCTTTCTTT. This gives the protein CSSSLGPSRGSPEAFF.

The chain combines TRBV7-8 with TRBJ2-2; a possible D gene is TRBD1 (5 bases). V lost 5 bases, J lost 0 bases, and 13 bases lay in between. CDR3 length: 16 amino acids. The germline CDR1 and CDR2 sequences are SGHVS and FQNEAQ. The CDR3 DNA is TGTGCCAGCAGCAACAAAGGGGCCCCGAACACCGGGGAGCTGTTTTTT. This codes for CASSNKGAPNTGELFF.

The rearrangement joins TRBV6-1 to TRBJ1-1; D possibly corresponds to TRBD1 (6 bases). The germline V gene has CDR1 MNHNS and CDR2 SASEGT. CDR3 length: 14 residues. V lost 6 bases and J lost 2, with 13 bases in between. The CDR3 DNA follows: TGTGCCAGCAGGTCCAGGGGCGTCAACACTGAAGCTTTCTTT. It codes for CASRSRGVNTEAFF.